One sample yielded the 11 T cell receptor beta chains listed below, sequenced in a study of blood T cell repertoires in COVID-19 (dated by TCRdb to about 2020). The method behind the library was the immunoSEQ multiplex PCR assay. Here the immuneACCESS table is served through TCRdb, limited to in-frame sequences with V and J called. Missing clones are a known gap in these copies; in checked studies unresolved V genes cover under half, and the rest lacks a known reason. This sample has 200,000 to 250,000 clones in its table, and 75% to 85% of those were observed once. The top ten clonotypes cover roughly 1.3% of the sample. Source material: peripheral blood. These receptors were collected from a woman in her thirties with COVID-19, enrolled during active disease.

The chain carries TRBV4-1 and TRBJ1-5, with 10 bases aligning to TRBD1. Per germline, CDR1 MGHRA and CDR2 YSYEKL. V shed 4 bases and J 2 bases; nucleotides not matched to a gene: 2. The CDR3 has 15 amino acids. Here the CDR3 reads CASSPDRGGNQPQHF. The CDR3 DNA reads TGCGCCAGCAGCCCGGACAGGGGGGGCAATCAGCCCCAGCATTTT.

The chain joins TRBV7-7 to TRBJ2-2; 9 bases fit TRBD2. The germline V gene has CDR1 SSHAT and CDR2 FNYEAQ (reference sequence). The ends lost 2 bases at V and 4 bases at J; junction bases unmatched: 8. The CDR3 has 17 amino acids. CDR3 protein: CASSLSLAGLITGELFF. The CDR3 DNA sequence: TGTGCCAGCAGCTTAAGTCTAGCGGGGCTGATCACCGGGGAGCTGTTTTTT.

The rearrangement joins TRBV9 to TRBJ1-2, with 9 nucleotides matching TRBD1. The V gene's germline CDR1 is SGDLS and CDR2 YYNGEE. V lost 0 bases to trimming and J lost 12 bases; unmatched junction nucleotides: 18. The CDR3 runs 17 residues. CDR3 residues: CASSVGTGGARAQGHTF. DNA for the CDR3: TGTGCCAGCAGCGTAGGCACAGGGGGCGCGAGGGCCCAAGGCCACACCTTC.

The chain recombines TRBV2 with TRBJ2-7, with a possible D match to TRBD2 (5 bases). Trimming stripped 10 bases from V and 5 bases from J, with 18 bases between. This CDR3 is 13 amino acids long. Germline-derived CDR1 and CDR2 are SNHLY and FYNNEI. As DNA, the CDR3 is TGTGCCACCAGAACCCCGGGAAACCACGAGCAGTACTTC. Amino acids: CATRTPGNHEQYF.

This CDR3 reads CASSSPVSPHSYEQYF. The CDR3 nucleotides are TGTGCCAGCAGTTCCCCGGTTAGTCCGCACTCCTACGAGCAGTACTTC. The V and J genes are TRBV6-2 or TRBV6-3 and TRBJ2-7, with D uncertain. The CDR3 is 16 amino acids. V lost 4 bases, J lost 0 bases, and 16 bases lay in between. Germline values: CDR1 MNHEY, CDR2 SVGEGT.

The chain combines TRBV20-1 with TRBJ2-1; TRBD2 aligns across 7 bases. Losses at the gene ends were 3 bases for V and 10 bases for J; bases not matched to a gene: 6. This CDR3 has 12 residues. Looked up from germline, CDR1 is DFQATT and CDR2 is SNEGSKA (reference sequence). As DNA, the CDR3 is TGCAGTGCTAGTATAGCGGGCAGGGAGCAGTTCTTC. This gives the protein CSASIAGREQFF.

J is TRBJ2-1 and V is TRBV9; possible D gene TRBD2, 5 bases. The CDR3 totals 16 residues. CDR1 is SGDLS and CDR2 is YYNGEE in the germline V gene. Trimming cost V 0 bases and J 3 bases, with 13 bases left between them. CDR3 DNA: TGTGCCAGCAGCGTAGGCGGTAGCGAGGTCTACAATGAGCAGTTCTTC. It specifies CASSVGGSEVYNEQFF.

As regards this clone: The same CDR3 arises from other DNA sequences in this sample as well. V and J are TRBV7-2 and TRBJ2-7, with D tentatively TRBD2 (6 bases). Germline values: CDR1 SGHTA, CDR2 FQGNSA. Between the trimmed V and J ends, which lost 1 base and 4 bases, there was a span of 8 bases. There are 13 residues in the CDR3. The CDR3 here is CASSLGLGYEQYF. The CDR3, as DNA: TGTGCCAGCAGCTTAGGACTAGGTTACGAGCAGTACTTC.

This chain joins TRBV7-3 and TRBJ2-1; D is possibly TRBD1 (5 bases). Trimming cost V 1 base and J 0 bases, with 7 bases left between them. The CDR3 loop spans 15 amino acids. Germline CDR1 SGHTA, CDR2 FQGTGA. CDR3 sequence: CASSLRQSSYNEQFF. CDR3 coding DNA: TGTGCCAGCAGCTTAAGACAGAGCTCCTACAATGAGCAGTTCTTC.

The chain recombines TRBV19 with TRBJ1-3; D may be TRBD1 (5 bases). This CDR3 comprises 16 residues. Germline V CDR1 and CDR2: LNHDA, SQIVND (reference sequence). V lost 2 bases and J 3 bases, leaving 14 bases between the germline ends. The CDR3 DNA is TGTGCCAGTAGTATAACCGACAGTGGGGATGGAAACACCATATATTTT. It yields the protein CASSITDSGDGNTIYF.

V and J are TRBV9 and TRBJ2-5; tentatively, D is TRBD2 (6 bases). The germline V gene encodes CDR1 SGDLS and CDR2 YYNGEE. The CDR3 extends over 12 amino acids. V was trimmed by 7 bases and J by 5 bases, leaving 12 bases between them. In DNA, the CDR3 is TGTGCCAGCGGGAGAGGAGGGGAGACCCAGTACTTC. Translation gives CASGRGGETQYF.